Each of the 26 T cell receptor beta chains below was sequenced from the same sample in a study of early T cells in non-severe SARS-CoV-2 infection. TCRdb processed the 5' RACE reads anew with MiXCR; each CDR3 protein has one entry. This sample yields about 100,000 distinct CDR3 sequences, of which about 13% are seen a single time; about 2.3% belongs to the top ten. The source material was whole blood. The receptors come from an adult who was a healthcare worker with PCR-confirmed SARS-CoV-2 infection or an uninfected control (not recorded which).

This clonotype came up many times. The chain employs TRBV3-1 and TRBJ1-2; D call uncertain. Germline V gives CDR1 LGHDT, CDR2 YNNKEL (reference sequence). V gave up 6 bases and J gave up 1 base, with 9 bases separating them. This CDR3 is 13 amino acids long. The DNA for the CDR3 is TGTGCCAGCAGTCCGTGGGGTAACTATGGCTACACCTTC. Translation gives CASSPWGNYGYTF.

This clonotype was seen repeatedly, ten times or more. The chain carries TRBV12-3 or TRBV12-4 and TRBJ1-2; TRBD1 aligns across 9 bases. V was pared by 4 bases and J by 8 bases, with 11 bases of the junction left unmatched. CDR3 length: 15 amino acids. The CDR3 DNA sequence: TGTGCCAGCAGTTGGGGGGGACAGGGAGACCCCGGCTACACCTTC. This translates into CASSWGGQGDPGYTF.

The chain combines TRBV29-1 with TRBJ2-3, with D hard to call. The germline V gene has CDR1 SQVTM and CDR2 ANQGSEA. V lost 1 base and J 4 bases, leaving 9 bases between the germline ends. CDR3 size: 13 residues. The CDR3 DNA is TGCAGCGTTGAAGGGTGGGTTGCAGATACGCAGTATTTT. Translating it yields CSVEGWVADTQYF.

This clonotype was observed at least ten times. The chain recombines TRBV10-3 with TRBJ2-2; 8 bases are a match to TRBD2. The CDR3 has 15 residues. The V gene's germline CDR1 is ENHRY and CDR2 SYGVKD. With 4 bases clipped from V and 5 bases from J, the junction kept 6 bases outside the gene matches. CDR3: CAISARGGGTGELFF. As DNA, the CDR3 is TGTGCCATCAGTGCTCGGGGGGGAGGTACCGGGGAGCTGTTTTTT.

The chain combines TRBV4-1 with TRBJ2-1; possibly TRBD1 for D (6 bases). Germline values: CDR1 MGHRA, CDR2 YSYEKL. The CDR3 loop spans 14 amino acids. V lost 2 bases, J lost 8 bases, and 13 bases lay in between. The CDR3 DNA reads as TGCGCCAGCAGCCAAATGACAGGTGAGGATGAGCAGTTCTTC. This encodes CASSQMTGEDEQFF.

This clonotype has more than one count but fewer than ten. This rearrangement joins TRBV28 to TRBJ2-1; 8 nucleotides agree with TRBD2. The CDR3 covers 16 residues. Germline V gene lookup returns CDR1 MDHEN and CDR2 SYDVKM. The ends lost 5 bases at V and 8 bases at J; junction bases unmatched: 14. The DNA of the CDR3 is TGTGCCAGCAGTCCCCGCCGGGGGGGGAAGACGTATGAGCAGTTCTTC. Residues: CASSPRRGGKTYEQFF.

This clonotype has more than one count but fewer than ten. The chain carries TRBV7-6 and TRBJ1-5; possible D gene TRBD1, 6 bases. The CDR3 has 13 amino acids. Germline loops: CDR1 SGHVS, CDR2 FNYEAQ. V lost 5 bases to trimming and J lost 5 bases, with 10 bases between them. The CDR3 here is CASSTRTDQPQHF. CDR3 sequence (DNA): TGTGCCAGCAGCACCCGGACAGATCAGCCCCAGCATTTT.

The chain combines TRBV2 with TRBJ2-7; 7 bases line up with TRBD2. The V segment lost 6 bases and the J segment 8 bases; nucleotides outside the gene matches: 7. Germline lookup yields CDR1 SNHLY and CDR2 FYNNEI. The CDR3 is 12 residues long. Here the CDR3 reads CASRSGGPQQYF. In DNA, the CDR3 is TGTGCCAGCAGGTCGGGGGGTCCGCAGCAGTACTTC. The whole variable domain, filled in from reference TRBV2 and TRBJ2-7, reads EPEVTQTPSHQVTQMGQEVILRCVPISNHLYFYWYRQILGQKVEFLVSFYNNEISEKSEIFDDQFSVERPDGSNFTLKIRSTKLEDSAMYFCASRSGGPQQYFGPGTRLTVT.

This sequence joins TRBV20-1 and TRBJ2-3; 9 bases fit TRBD2. The CDR3 totals 15 residues. The germline V gene encodes CDR1 DFQATT and CDR2 SNEGSKA (reference sequence). Unmatched junction bases numbered 5, after V lost 1 base and J lost 3 bases. CDR3 nucleotides: TGCAGTGCTAGAGCAGGACTAGCGATAACAGATACGCAGTATTTT. Protein product: CSARAGLAITDTQYF.

This clonotype has only a few counts. Here the CDR3 DNA reads TGTGCCGGCGGCCAAGAGACCCAGTACTTC. Translated, it gives CAGGQETQYF. V usage is TRBV28 and J usage is TRBJ2-5; no clear D. V lost 11 bases, J lost 1 base, and 5 bases lay in between. Germline CDR1 is MDHEN and CDR2 is SYDVKM. The CDR3 contains 10 residues.

This clonotype showed up many times. This chain uses TRBV3-1 with TRBJ2-1, with D tentatively TRBD2 (6 bases). The CDR3 length is 16 residues. Trimming took off 1 base at V and 6 bases at J, with 16 bases between the two ends. Germline V CDR1 and CDR2: LGHDT, YNNKEL (reference sequence). In DNA form, the CDR3 reads TGTGCCAGCAGCCAAGCCAGTCGGGGGTATCGCAATGAGCAGTTCTTC. Amino acids: CASSQASRGYRNEQFF.

The CDR3 nucleotides are TGCGCCAGCAGGCAAGGACAGGGAATGAACACTGAAGCTTTCTTT. Its protein product is CASRQGQGMNTEAFF. The chain is built from TRBV5-1 and TRBJ1-1, with 8 bases aligning to TRBD1. The trim removed 5 bases at V and 0 bases at J, leaving 6 bases unmatched. This CDR3 has 15 amino acids. CDR1 is SGHRS, CDR2 YFSETQ, per germline.

The chain couples TRBV18 to TRBJ2-7; D possibly corresponds to TRBD1 (5 bases). The germline V gene encodes CDR1 KGHSH and CDR2 LQKENI. The CDR3 length is 13 residues. V lost 0 bases and J lost 9, with 12 bases in between. The CDR3 is CASSPPPGALQYF. The CDR3 coding sequence is TGTGCCAGCTCACCACCCCCTGGGGCGTTGCAGTACTTC.

This clonotype was detected ten times or more. The chain employs TRBV10-3 and TRBJ2-5; possibly TRBD2 for D (7 bases). V was shortened by 5 bases and J by 1 base, with 20 bases between the two germline ends. The CDR3 is 17 amino acids. The V gene's germline CDR1 is ENHRY and CDR2 SYGVKD. The CDR3 coding sequence is TGTGCCATCAGTCCAGCGGCGGGCGGGGGCCCCCAAGAGACCCAGTACTTC. It translates to CAISPAAGGGPQETQYF.

This clonotype has ten or more counts. V gene TRBV5-1 combines with J gene TRBJ2-3, with D perhaps TRBD1 (5 bases). Germline loops: CDR1 SGHRS, CDR2 YFSETQ. The CDR3 is 18 residues long. Trimming removed 0 bases from V and 0 bases from J, with 17 bases in between. In nucleotides, the CDR3 is TGCGCCAGCAGCTTGGTGGTGCCAGGGCCCATCAGCACAGATACGCAGTATTTT. The encoded protein is CASSLVVPGPISTDTQYF.

The chain carries TRBV27 and TRBJ1-2; no firm D call. The CDR3 is made up of 12 amino acids. The V and J ends lost 8 bases and 4 bases respectively, with 11 bases between them. Germline CDR1 and CDR2: MNHEY and SMNVEV (reference sequence). CDR3 sequence (DNA): TGTGCCAGCGCTCCTTCTGCCTATGGCTACACCTTC. Amino acids: CASAPSAYGYTF.

This clonotype showed up many times. This rearrangement joins TRBV20-1 to TRBJ2-3; 11 bases match TRBD2. CDR1 and CDR2 from the germline V gene are DFQATT and SNEGSKA (reference sequence). The junction had 4 bases not matched to a gene; V was cut back by 1 base and J by 4 bases. This CDR3 is 15 amino acids long. The CDR3 coding sequence is TGCAGTGCTAGAGCTAGCGGGGGGCCAGCAGATACGCAGTATTTT. This codes for CSARASGGPADTQYF.

This chain's CDR3 is CSPLWQGAYGYTF. The CDR3, as DNA: TGCAGTCCCTTATGGCAGGGGGCATATGGCTACACCTTC. The J gene is TRBJ1-2, the V gene TRBV20-1; 8 nucleotides match TRBD1. Germline V gene data show CDR1 as DFQATT and CDR2 as SNEGSKA (reference sequence). The length of the CDR3 is 13 residues. The V segment lost 8 bases and the J segment 5 bases; nucleotides outside the gene matches: 10.

This chain connects TRBV29-1 to TRBJ1-2; 7 nucleotides agree with TRBD1. V lost 3 bases, J lost 3 bases, and 13 bases stayed unmatched. CDR1 SQVTM and CDR2 ANQGSEA come from the germline V gene. This CDR3 is built from 16 residues. The DNA for the CDR3 is TGCAGCGTTGAGGGTACGGCGGGACAGATAGACTATGGCTACACCTTC. Amino acid sequence: CSVEGTAGQIDYGYTF.

This clonotype was detected only a few times. The chain links TRBV11-2 to TRBJ2-1; tentatively, D is TRBD1 or TRBD2 (5 bases each). The germline V and J ends were trimmed by 1 base and 4 bases, with 17 bases remaining between them. The germline V gene has CDR1 SGHAT and CDR2 FQNNGV. The CDR3 runs to 17 residues. CDR3 in DNA: TGTGCCAGCAGCTTAGCCCGGGGCGCTACCTCGTACAATGAGCAGTTCTTC. The encoded protein is CASSLARGATSYNEQFF. The variable domain in full, with the rest retrieved from reference TRBV11-2 and TRBJ2-1, is EAGVAQSPRYKIIEKRQSVAFWCNPISGHATLYWYQQILGQGPKLLIQFQNNGVVDDSQLPKDRFSAERLKGVDSTLKIQPAKLEDSAVYLCASSLARGATSYNEQFFGPGTRLTVL.

Notes on this clonotype: One base away lies a much larger clone, so this may be a sequencing read error. This rearrangement joins TRBV10-3 to TRBJ2-7; D remains unclear. The CDR3 covers 11 residues. Germline CDR1 is ENHRY and CDR2 is SYGVKD. The CDR3 DNA is TGTGCCATCAGTGATCGTCACGAGCAGCACTTC. Residues: CAISDRHEQHF.

This clonotype was found many times. The gene calls are TRBV7-2 and TRBJ2-2; the match to TRBD2 covers 9 bases. Germline CDR1 is SGHTA and CDR2 is FQGNSA. This CDR3 is built from 16 residues. Trimming at V came to 6 bases and at J to 9 bases, leaving 14 bases not matched to a gene. The CDR3 DNA sequence: TGTGCCAGCAGTCAGAGCGGGGGGACCCCGGTGAGGGAGCTGTTTTTT. Translation: CASSQSGGTPVRELFF.

This clonotype occurred many times. This rearrangement joins TRBV6-1 to TRBJ1-5; the D is unclear. Between the trimmed V and J ends, which lost 1 base and 4 bases, there was a span of 8 bases. CDR3 length: 14 residues. Germline V gene data show CDR1 as MNHNS and CDR2 as SASEGT. CDR3 residues: CASSEGVINQPQHF. The CDR3 nucleotides read TGTGCCAGCAGTGAAGGGGTAATTAATCAGCCCCAGCATTTT.

The chain uses TRBV10-3 and TRBJ2-5; 14 nucleotides agree with TRBD2. The CDR3 is made up of 15 amino acids. CDR1 ENHRY and CDR2 SYGVKD come from the germline V gene. Trimming removed 6 bases from V and 1 base from J; junction bases left unmatched: 1. The chain's CDR3 is CAIRGTSGGQETQYF. The CDR3 region has the DNA TGTGCCATCAGGGGGACTAGCGGGGGCCAAGAGACCCAGTACTTC.

V gene TRBV28 combines with J gene TRBJ2-7, with 9 bases matching TRBD2. Germline loops: CDR1 MDHEN, CDR2 SYDVKM. The CDR3 is 15 amino acids. The V and J ends lost 2 bases and 2 bases, in that order; junction bases with no gene match: 4. CDR3 sequence reads: CASSLPAGGPYEQYF. In nucleotides, the CDR3 is TGTGCCAGCAGTTTACCAGCGGGGGGCCCCTACGAGCAGTACTTC.

This clonotype was seen at least ten times. This sequence joins TRBV5-1 and TRBJ2-5; 12 positions agree with TRBD2. This CDR3 contains 15 residues. Germline CDR1 reads SGHRS; CDR2 reads YFSETQ. The V and J ends lost 0 bases and 5 bases, in that order; junction bases with no gene match: 2. CDR3 nucleotides: TGCGCCAGCAGCTTGGCCGGGACTAGCGGGGAGACCCAGTACTTC. Translating it yields CASSLAGTSGETQYF.